The source of this TCR beta chain is a study of blood T cell repertoires in COVID-19. Study context: There were acute and convalescent COVID-19 samples, and they came from the United States, Italy and Spain. PBMCs, B-cell-depleted T cells, or T cells were the source of the cDNA or gDNA that made up the material.

The CDR3 length is 15 residues. Unmatched junction bases numbered 10, after V lost 3 bases and J lost 6 bases. Germline V lookup: CDR1 LGHDT, CDR2 YNNKEL (reference sequence). As handled by the study authors: Counts of nucleated cells, estimated from reference gene primer amplification, were obtained. The method was immunoSEQ multiplex PCR; TCRdb's version includes in-frame clones alone and lacks a portion of them. Clonal size and the V and J genes are those of that table, whereas D and trimming came from the DNA. Here the sample spans 250,000 or so clones, roughly 82% being singletons. The sample was peripheral blood. The receptor comes from a woman in her 70s with acute or convalescent COVID-19. The chain carries TRBV3-1 (or the pseudogene TRBV3-2) and TRBJ1-1; 7 bases agree with TRBD1. DNA of the CDR3: TGTGCCAGCAGCCACGGACAGGTTTTAATCGCTGAAGCTTTCTTT. Amino acid sequence: CASSHGQVLIAEAFF.